Listed below are T cell receptor beta chains from one sample, sequenced in a study of T cell responses to AZD1222 COVID-19 vaccine. TCRdb's table, derived via immunoSEQ multiplex PCR, lists solely in-frame clones and lacks some. The table has roughly 120,000 clones, 70% to 90% seen once. Material: peripheral blood, obtained 28 days after the second AZD1222 dose. Source of these receptors: an adult who received the AZD1222 COVID-19 vaccine. CDR3s include the opening cysteine and the closing phenylalanine or tryptophan. Fields, in order: clone size, D gene, J gene, V gene, CDR3 protein, CDR3 DNA. D genes are given only for firm matches. Not every row has a clone size; where given, it reads once, few, many or a size class.

clone_size: -
d_call: -
j_call: TRBJ2-1
v_call: TRBV5-4
cdr3_aa: CASSLTGSSYNEQFF
cdr3_nt: TGTGCCAGCAGCCTAACAGGGAGCTCCTACAATGAGCAGTTCTTC

clone_size: -
d_call: TRBD1
j_call: TRBJ1-4
v_call: TRBV7-2
cdr3_aa: CASSLGDRWEKLFF
cdr3_nt: TGTGCCAGCAGCTTAGGGGACAGGTGGGAAAAACTGTTTTTT

clone_size: -
d_call: -
j_call: TRBJ2-3
v_call: TRBV24-1
cdr3_aa: CATSDQMTTDTQYF
cdr3_nt: TGTGCCACCAGTGATCAAATGACCACAGATACGCAGTATTTT

clone_size: -
d_call: TRBD2
j_call: TRBJ2-5
v_call: TRBV5-1
cdr3_aa: CASSLALLAGGPVIQYF
cdr3_nt: TGCGCCAGCAGCTTGGCCCTCCTAGCGGGAGGGCCCGTGATCCAGTACTTC

clone_size: -
d_call: -
j_call: TRBJ2-7
v_call: TRBV6-5
cdr3_aa: CASRESSYEQYF
cdr3_nt: TGTGCCAGCCGGGAGAGCTCCTACGAGCAGTACTTC

clone_size: once
d_call: TRBD1
j_call: TRBJ1-1
v_call: TRBV12-3/TRBV12-4
cdr3_aa: CASSLGTGLGAFF
cdr3_nt: TGTGCCAGCAGTTTGGGGACAGGCTTAGGAGCTTTCTTT

clone_size: -
d_call: -
j_call: TRBJ1-1
v_call: TRBV4-1
cdr3_aa: CASSQEGSWTEAFF
cdr3_nt: TGCGCCAGCAGCCAAGAAGGGAGTTGGACTGAAGCTTTCTTT

clone_size: -
d_call: -
j_call: TRBJ2-7
v_call: TRBV24-1
cdr3_aa: CATSASSPYEQYF
cdr3_nt: TGTGCCACCAGTGCCTCTTCACCCTACGAGCAGTACTTC

clone_size: -
d_call: TRBD2
j_call: TRBJ2-5
v_call: TRBV7-9
cdr3_aa: CASSLGVLAGQETQYF
cdr3_nt: TGTGCCAGCAGCTTAGGGGTCCTAGCGGGGCAAGAGACCCAGTACTTC

clone_size: -
d_call: -
j_call: TRBJ2-6
v_call: TRBV5-4
cdr3_aa: CASSLRERVSGANVLTF
cdr3_nt: TGTGCCAGCAGCTTGAGGGAGAGGGTCTCTGGGGCCAACGTCCTGACTTTC

clone_size: -
d_call: -
j_call: TRBJ1-2
v_call: TRBV2
cdr3_aa: CASNANGYGYTF
cdr3_nt: TGTGCCAGCAATGCCAATGGCTATGGCTACACCTTC

clone_size: once
d_call: -
j_call: TRBJ1-6
v_call: TRBV4-3
cdr3_aa: CASSQGQGGDSPLHF
cdr3_nt: TGCGCCAGCAGCCAAGGTCAGGGAGGGGATTCACCCCTCCACTTT

clone_size: -
d_call: TRBD1
j_call: TRBJ1-3
v_call: TRBV7-6
cdr3_aa: CASSLDRVSGSSGNTIYF
cdr3_nt: TGTGCCAGCAGCTTGGACAGGGTCTCCGGGAGCTCTGGAAACACCATATATTTT

clone_size: -
d_call: -
j_call: TRBJ2-5
v_call: TRBV15
cdr3_aa: CATSRGDGTDETQYF
cdr3_nt: TGTGCCACCAGCAGAGGAGACGGGACGGATGAGACCCAGTACTTC

clone_size: few
d_call: -
j_call: TRBJ2-2
v_call: TRBV6-6
cdr3_aa: CASRRGDNTGELFF
cdr3_nt: TGTGCCAGCAGGAGAGGGGACAACACCGGGGAGCTGTTTTTT

clone_size: -
d_call: TRBD1
j_call: TRBJ1-5
v_call: TRBV19
cdr3_aa: CASNPNRGLGNQPQHF
cdr3_nt: TGTGCCAGTAACCCAAACAGGGGGCTTGGGAATCAGCCCCAGCATTTT

clone_size: -
d_call: TRBD1
j_call: TRBJ1-2
v_call: TRBV7-2
cdr3_aa: CASSLAGRQGAGGYTF
cdr3_nt: TGTGCCAGCAGCTTAGCAGGGCGCCAGGGGGCGGGTGGCTACACCTTC

clone_size: -
d_call: TRBD1
j_call: TRBJ1-1
v_call: TRBV7-2
cdr3_aa: CASSKGQSNTEAFF
cdr3_nt: TGTGCCAGCAGCAAGGGACAGTCGAACACTGAAGCTTTCTTT

clone_size: -
d_call: -
j_call: TRBJ1-3
v_call: TRBV4-1
cdr3_aa: CASSQEWRAGNTIYF
cdr3_nt: TGCGCCAGCAGCCAAGAGTGGAGGGCTGGAAACACCATATATTTT

clone_size: -
d_call: -
j_call: TRBJ1-1
v_call: TRBV18
cdr3_aa: CASSPLQGWWTEAFF
cdr3_nt: TGTGCCAGCTCACCACTTCAGGGGTGGTGGACTGAAGCTTTCTTT

clone_size: -
d_call: -
j_call: TRBJ2-1
v_call: TRBV5-4
cdr3_aa: CASSLVRGSYNEQFF
cdr3_nt: TGTGCCAGCAGCTTGGTACGGGGCTCCTACAATGAGCAGTTCTTC

clone_size: -
d_call: -
j_call: TRBJ1-2
v_call: TRBV6-2/TRBV6-3
cdr3_aa: CASSYNPATKDGYTF
cdr3_nt: TGTGCCAGCAGTTACAACCCCGCGACGAAGGATGGCTACACCTTC

clone_size: -
d_call: -
j_call: TRBJ1-1
v_call: TRBV30
cdr3_aa: CAWSFRTGTLNTEAFF
cdr3_nt: TGTGCCTGGAGTTTTAGGACCGGGACACTGAACACTGAAGCTTTCTTT

clone_size: once
d_call: -
j_call: TRBJ2-7
v_call: TRBV10-3
cdr3_aa: CAISESIPRVENEQYF
cdr3_nt: TGTGCCATCAGTGAGTCGATTCCTAGGGTAGAAAACGAGCAGTACTTC

clone_size: -
d_call: -
j_call: TRBJ2-7
v_call: TRBV7-2
cdr3_aa: CASSSLRGYYEQYF
cdr3_nt: TGTGCCAGCAGCTCACTACGGGGGTACTACGAGCAGTACTTC

clone_size: -
d_call: -
j_call: TRBJ2-1
v_call: TRBV4-2
cdr3_aa: CASSGRGEQFF
cdr3_nt: TGTGCCAGCAGCGGTAGGGGTGAGCAGTTCTTC

clone_size: -
d_call: TRBD2
j_call: TRBJ2-1
v_call: TRBV30
cdr3_aa: CAWRPGLAIDEQFF
cdr3_nt: TGTGCCTGGAGGCCGGGACTAGCGATAGATGAGCAGTTCTTC

clone_size: -
d_call: -
j_call: TRBJ1-1
v_call: TRBV10-3
cdr3_aa: CAISESLGSAGTEAFF
cdr3_nt: TGTGCCATCAGTGAGTCGTTAGGATCCGCGGGCACTGAAGCTTTCTTT

clone_size: once
d_call: -
j_call: TRBJ1-4
v_call: TRBV7-9
cdr3_aa: CASSLVGATNEKLFF
cdr3_nt: TGTGCCAGCAGCTTAGTGGGGGCAACTAATGAAAAACTGTTTTTT